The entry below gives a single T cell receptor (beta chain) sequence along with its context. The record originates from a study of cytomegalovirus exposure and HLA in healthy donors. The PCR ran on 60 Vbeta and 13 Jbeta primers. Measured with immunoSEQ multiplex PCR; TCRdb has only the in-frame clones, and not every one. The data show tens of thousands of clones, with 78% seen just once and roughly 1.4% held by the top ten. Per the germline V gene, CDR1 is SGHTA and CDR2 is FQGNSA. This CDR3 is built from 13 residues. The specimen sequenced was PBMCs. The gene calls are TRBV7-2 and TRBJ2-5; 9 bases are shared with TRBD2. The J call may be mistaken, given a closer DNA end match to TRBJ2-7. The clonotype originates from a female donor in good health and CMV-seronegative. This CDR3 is CASSLSGGNEQYF. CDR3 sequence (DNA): TGTGCCAGCAGCCTCAGCGGGGGGAACGAGCAGTACTTC.